The 8 T cell receptor beta chains below come from one sample, sequenced in a study of shared clonotypes between healthy human individuals. Terminally differentiated effector memory CD45RA+ cells were excluded from the naive CD8 cells, which were CD45RO-negative and positively selected for CCR7. The data were produced by immunoSEQ multiplex PCR, yet TCRdb's version contains in-frame clones alone and is incomplete. The data contain around 2,100,000 clones, about 95% of them singletons. Sequencing input: naive CD8+ T cells sorted from blood. Receptors originate from a man aged 18 to 29 in good health.

The chain links TRBV11-2 to TRBJ2-5; TRBD1 agrees at 9 bases. The CDR3 is 15 amino acids. The J segment lost 3 bases and the V segment lost 5 bases, leaving 7 bases of the junction unmatched. In germline, CDR1 is SGHAT, CDR2 FQNNGV. CDR3 protein: CASSPGTGWEETQYF. DNA of the CDR3: TGTGCCAGCAGCCCGGGGACAGGGTGGGAAGAGACCCAGTACTTC.

The gene calls are TRBV9 and TRBJ2-2; perhaps D is TRBD1 or TRBD2 (5 bases each). Between the trimmed V and J ends, which lost 3 bases and 0 bases, there was a span of 9 bases. The V gene's germline CDR1 is SGDLS and CDR2 YYNGEE. The CDR3 is 15 amino acids. This CDR3 reads CASSAGRTNTGELFF. In nucleotides, the CDR3 is TGTGCCAGCAGCGCGGGACGGACGAACACCGGGGAGCTGTTTTTT.

The V call is TRBV9, the J call TRBJ2-5; TRBD2 matches at 9 bases. Trimming cost V 5 bases and J 7 bases; bases outside gene matches: 9. Germline CDR1 SGDLS, CDR2 YYNGEE. The CDR3 contains 14 residues. This CDR3 reads CASRQGTSFGTQYF. The CDR3 bases are TGTGCCAGCAGGCAGGGGACTAGCTTTGGGACCCAGTACTTC.

This clone was seen once. The rearrangement joins TRBV27 to TRBJ2-7; maybe TRBD1 (5 bases). This CDR3 is 16 amino acids long. Germline V lookup: CDR1 MNHEY, CDR2 SMNVEV (reference sequence). V dropped 5 bases and J dropped 0 bases, with 17 bases sitting between them. CDR3 sequence (DNA): TGTGCCAGCAGTACAGACAGTACACTCCCCTCCTACGAGCAGTACTTC. Its protein product is CASSTDSTLPSYEQYF.

Here the CDR3 DNA reads TGTGCCAGCAGTGAGGGTGGAACTGGAAACACCATATATTTT. The encoded protein is CASSEGGTGNTIYF. The chain joins TRBV2 to TRBJ1-3; D gene uncertain. Germline CDR1 reads SNHLY; CDR2 reads FYNNEI. This CDR3 contains 14 residues. With 3 bases removed from V and 2 bases from J, the gap between germline ends came to 8 bases. The variable domain in full, completed from reference TRBV2 and TRBJ1-3, reads EPEVTQTPSHQVTQMGQEVILRCVPISNHLYFYWYRQILGQKVEFLVSFYNNEISEKSEIFDDQFSVERPDGSNFTLKIRSTKLEDSAMYFCASSEGGTGNTIYFGEGSWLTVV.

The chain recombines TRBV7-2 with TRBJ2-1, with D perhaps being TRBD1 or TRBD2 (6 bases each). CDR3 size: 17 residues. Germline values: CDR1 SGHTA, CDR2 FQGNSA. Trimming took off 1 base at V and 0 bases at J, with 13 bases between the two ends. The DNA of the CDR3 is TGTGCCAGCAGCTTAGTACAGGGACTGAGCTCCTACAATGAGCAGTTCTTC. Protein sequence: CASSLVQGLSSYNEQFF.

This rearrangement joins TRBV4-3 to TRBJ2-1; D remains ambiguous. The CDR3 loop spans 16 amino acids. V lost 5 bases to trimming and J lost 0 bases, with 14 bases between them. CDR1 LGHNA and CDR2 YSLEER come from the germline V gene. Here the CDR3 reads CASSIDWQSSYNEQFF. The DNA for the CDR3 is TGCGCCAGCAGCATCGACTGGCAGAGCTCCTACAATGAGCAGTTCTTC.

Here the CDR3 DNA reads TGTGCCAGCAGCCCGTCAGGGGGAGTCTTCCAGCAGTACTTC. Encoded protein: CASSPSGGVFQQYF. The chain links TRBV14 to TRBJ2-7; the match to TRBD1 covers 7 bases. The V segment lost 4 bases and the J segment 8 bases; nucleotides outside the gene matches: 11. Per germline, CDR1 SGHDN and CDR2 FVKESK. The CDR3 is 14 amino acids.